This TCR beta chain is drawn from a study of CD8 T cells in Susac syndrome. Random hexamers primed reverse transcription of about 0.5 to 1 ug RNA. TCRdb used MiXCR to reprocess the immunoSEQ multiplex PCR reads, holding one entry per CDR3 protein. Among around 130,000 distinct CDR3 sequences listed, 65% to 90% were seen once. This CDR3 region has 16 residues. Germline V gene lookup returns CDR1 MNHEY and CDR2 SVGEGT. Trimming took 4 bases from V and 0 from J; bases not matched to a gene: 6. The sequence derives from a human donor with multiple sclerosis. The sample was CD8+ T cells from PBMCs. The chain employs TRBV6-2 or TRBV6-3 and TRBJ2-7; 10 positions agree with TRBD1. CDR3 amino acids: CASSSSGQGVSYEQYV. In DNA, the CDR3 is TGTGCCAGCAGTTCGTCAGGACAGGGGGTCTCCTACGAGCAGTACGTC.